This TCR beta chain is drawn from a study of T cell repertoires in cytomegalovirus infection (dated by TCRdb to about 2019). As for the study more broadly: The HLA type of each donor mattered for the analysis, because public TCR beta signatures pointed to carriage of CMV infection along with the matching HLA type.

Study-level results and caveats: Carriers of CMV infection plus the relevant HLA type were discriminated by the cumulative frequency of public TCR beta family members in the study cohort and in an independent approximately 400-donor cohort. The ex vivo response was dominated by HLA-C-restricted CMV-specific TCR beta clonotypes, which also provided the single most frequent clonotype in two of eight donors.

Sequencer: Illumina HiSeq 1500. TCRdb reran the public reads through fastp at Q25 and MiXCR, keeping productive beta chains. A single entry per CDR3 protein holds the most common genes and DNA from its merged rows. Recorded for this sample are under 600,000 distinct CDR3 sequences; approximately 15% of them occurred a single time. Roughly 25% of the sample goes to the ten largest clones. Based on the germline V gene, the CDR1 and CDR2 sequences are MGHRA and YSYEKL. Trimming leaves V shorter by 0 bases and J shorter by 7 bases, with the junction holding 4 bases beyond the gene matches. The CDR3 numbers 14 residues from cysteine through phenylalanine. Only CDR3 DNA remains: 42 bases, in frame from the first base. To note about this clonotype: Its cognate antigen has yet to be identified. No qualities accompany the bases; no much larger clone lies one base away.

The specimen was CD8+ T cells from PBMCs. This sequence was found in a human donor in good health (CMV status not recorded). Some clones in this sample may be carry-over from other donors' samples. The chain employs TRBV4-1 and TRBJ1-2; TRBD1 matches 8 bases in the middle. The CDR3 sequence is CASSQDGTGCGYTF. The nucleotides read TGCGCCAGCAGCCAAGATGGGACAGGTTGTGGCTACACCTTC.